This T cell receptor (beta chain) was captured by sequencing in a study of blood T cell repertoires in COVID-19. Study details: Sites in the United States, Italy and Spain provided acute and convalescent COVID-19 samples. Sources were T cells, B-cell-depleted T cells, or PBMCs; the material itself was cDNA or gDNA.

V was trimmed by 7 bases and J by 5 bases, leaving 12 bases between them. Looked up from germline, CDR1 is LNHDA and CDR2 is SQIVND (reference sequence). The CDR3 is 14 amino acids. In the authors' workflow: Amplification of reference gene primers was used by the study to estimate nucleated cell counts. Method: immunoSEQ multiplex PCR; TCRdb's copy keeps in-frame clones and lacks some. V, J and clone size derive from that table, while D and trimming were established from the DNA sequence. There are approximately 88,000 clones in the sample; 75% to 95% occur only once, and 3% to 4.5% lies in the top ten.

The rearrangement links TRBV19 to TRBJ1-6; D gene ambiguous. This clonotype was sampled from a woman in her forties or fifties in a cohort sampled during active COVID-19. Sequencing used peripheral blood. The CDR3 is CASNVNRNNSPLHF. The DNA of the CDR3 is TGTGCCAGTAACGTCAACAGAAATAATTCACCCCTCCACTTT.